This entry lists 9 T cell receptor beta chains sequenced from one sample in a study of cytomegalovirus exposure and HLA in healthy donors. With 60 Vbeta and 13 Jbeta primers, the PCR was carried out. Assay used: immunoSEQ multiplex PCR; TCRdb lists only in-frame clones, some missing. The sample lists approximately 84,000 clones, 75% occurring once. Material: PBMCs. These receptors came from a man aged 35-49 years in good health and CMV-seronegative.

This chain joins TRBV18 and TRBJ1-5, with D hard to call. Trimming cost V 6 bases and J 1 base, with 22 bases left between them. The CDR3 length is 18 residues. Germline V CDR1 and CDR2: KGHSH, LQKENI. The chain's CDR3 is CASSPMEGSVGSNQPQHF. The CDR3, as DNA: TGTGCCAGCTCGCCCATGGAGGGATCAGTAGGAAGCAATCAGCCCCAGCATTTT.

As DNA, the CDR3 is TGTGCCAGCAGCCAATTCCCGGGACAGGGGACCTCTGGGGCCAACGTCCTGACTTTC. Its protein is CASSQFPGQGTSGANVLTF. The J gene is TRBJ2-6, the V gene TRBV4-2; 10 nucleotides align to TRBD1. Trimming cost V 2 bases and J 0 bases; bases outside gene matches: 7. This CDR3 is 19 amino acids long. From germline, CDR1 is LGHNA and CDR2 YNFKEQ.

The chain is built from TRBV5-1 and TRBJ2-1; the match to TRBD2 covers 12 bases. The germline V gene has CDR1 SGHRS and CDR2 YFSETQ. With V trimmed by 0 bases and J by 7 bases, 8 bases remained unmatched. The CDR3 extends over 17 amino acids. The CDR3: CASSLGHLTSGGNEQFF. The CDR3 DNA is TGCGCCAGCAGCTTGGGTCATCTTACTAGCGGGGGGAATGAGCAGTTCTTC.

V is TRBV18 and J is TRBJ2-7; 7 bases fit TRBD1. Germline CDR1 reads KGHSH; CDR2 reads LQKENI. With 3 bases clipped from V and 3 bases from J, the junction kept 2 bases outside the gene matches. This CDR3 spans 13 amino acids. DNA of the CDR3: TGTGCCAGCTCACCCGGGACAGACTACGAGCAGTACTTC. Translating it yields CASSPGTDYEQYF.

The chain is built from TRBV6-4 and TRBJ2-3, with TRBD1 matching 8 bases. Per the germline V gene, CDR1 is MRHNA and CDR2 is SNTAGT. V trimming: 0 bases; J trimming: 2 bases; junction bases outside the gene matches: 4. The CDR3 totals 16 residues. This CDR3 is CASSDSFRGHTDTQYF. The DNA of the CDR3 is TGTGCCAGCAGTGACTCGTTCAGGGGGCACACAGATACGCAGTATTTT.

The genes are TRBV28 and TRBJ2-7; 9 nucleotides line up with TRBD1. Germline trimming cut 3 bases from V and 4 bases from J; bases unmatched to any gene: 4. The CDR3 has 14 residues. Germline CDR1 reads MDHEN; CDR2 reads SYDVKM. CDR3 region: CASSFPGQGYEQYF. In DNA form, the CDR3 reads TGTGCCAGCAGTTTCCCGGGACAGGGATACGAGCAGTACTTC. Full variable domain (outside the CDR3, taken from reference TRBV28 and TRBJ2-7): DVKVTQSSRYLVKRTGEKVFLECVQDMDHENMFWYRQDPGLGLRLIYFSYDVKMKEKGDIPEGYSVSREKKERFSLILESASTNQTSMYLCASSFPGQGYEQYFGPGTRLTVT.

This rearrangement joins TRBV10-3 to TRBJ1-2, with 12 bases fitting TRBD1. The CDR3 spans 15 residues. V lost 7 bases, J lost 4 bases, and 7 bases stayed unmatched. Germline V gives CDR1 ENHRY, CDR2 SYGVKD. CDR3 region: CAITPGQGAGYGYTF. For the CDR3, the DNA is TGTGCCATCACCCCGGGACAGGGGGCGGGCTATGGCTACACCTTC.

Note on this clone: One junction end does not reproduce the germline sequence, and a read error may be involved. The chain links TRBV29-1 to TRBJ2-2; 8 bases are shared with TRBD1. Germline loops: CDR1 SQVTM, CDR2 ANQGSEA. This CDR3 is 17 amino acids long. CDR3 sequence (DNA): TGCACCGTTGTTTCCTGGACAGGGTACCAGAACACCGGGGAGCTGTTTTTT. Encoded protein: CTVVSWTGYQNTGELFF.

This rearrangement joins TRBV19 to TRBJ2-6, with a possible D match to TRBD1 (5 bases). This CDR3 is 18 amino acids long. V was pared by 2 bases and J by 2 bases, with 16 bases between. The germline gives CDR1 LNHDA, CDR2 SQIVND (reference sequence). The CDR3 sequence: CASSIPGKVFTGANVLTF. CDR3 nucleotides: TGTGCCAGTAGTATACCAGGGAAGGTATTCACTGGGGCCAACGTCCTGACTTTC.